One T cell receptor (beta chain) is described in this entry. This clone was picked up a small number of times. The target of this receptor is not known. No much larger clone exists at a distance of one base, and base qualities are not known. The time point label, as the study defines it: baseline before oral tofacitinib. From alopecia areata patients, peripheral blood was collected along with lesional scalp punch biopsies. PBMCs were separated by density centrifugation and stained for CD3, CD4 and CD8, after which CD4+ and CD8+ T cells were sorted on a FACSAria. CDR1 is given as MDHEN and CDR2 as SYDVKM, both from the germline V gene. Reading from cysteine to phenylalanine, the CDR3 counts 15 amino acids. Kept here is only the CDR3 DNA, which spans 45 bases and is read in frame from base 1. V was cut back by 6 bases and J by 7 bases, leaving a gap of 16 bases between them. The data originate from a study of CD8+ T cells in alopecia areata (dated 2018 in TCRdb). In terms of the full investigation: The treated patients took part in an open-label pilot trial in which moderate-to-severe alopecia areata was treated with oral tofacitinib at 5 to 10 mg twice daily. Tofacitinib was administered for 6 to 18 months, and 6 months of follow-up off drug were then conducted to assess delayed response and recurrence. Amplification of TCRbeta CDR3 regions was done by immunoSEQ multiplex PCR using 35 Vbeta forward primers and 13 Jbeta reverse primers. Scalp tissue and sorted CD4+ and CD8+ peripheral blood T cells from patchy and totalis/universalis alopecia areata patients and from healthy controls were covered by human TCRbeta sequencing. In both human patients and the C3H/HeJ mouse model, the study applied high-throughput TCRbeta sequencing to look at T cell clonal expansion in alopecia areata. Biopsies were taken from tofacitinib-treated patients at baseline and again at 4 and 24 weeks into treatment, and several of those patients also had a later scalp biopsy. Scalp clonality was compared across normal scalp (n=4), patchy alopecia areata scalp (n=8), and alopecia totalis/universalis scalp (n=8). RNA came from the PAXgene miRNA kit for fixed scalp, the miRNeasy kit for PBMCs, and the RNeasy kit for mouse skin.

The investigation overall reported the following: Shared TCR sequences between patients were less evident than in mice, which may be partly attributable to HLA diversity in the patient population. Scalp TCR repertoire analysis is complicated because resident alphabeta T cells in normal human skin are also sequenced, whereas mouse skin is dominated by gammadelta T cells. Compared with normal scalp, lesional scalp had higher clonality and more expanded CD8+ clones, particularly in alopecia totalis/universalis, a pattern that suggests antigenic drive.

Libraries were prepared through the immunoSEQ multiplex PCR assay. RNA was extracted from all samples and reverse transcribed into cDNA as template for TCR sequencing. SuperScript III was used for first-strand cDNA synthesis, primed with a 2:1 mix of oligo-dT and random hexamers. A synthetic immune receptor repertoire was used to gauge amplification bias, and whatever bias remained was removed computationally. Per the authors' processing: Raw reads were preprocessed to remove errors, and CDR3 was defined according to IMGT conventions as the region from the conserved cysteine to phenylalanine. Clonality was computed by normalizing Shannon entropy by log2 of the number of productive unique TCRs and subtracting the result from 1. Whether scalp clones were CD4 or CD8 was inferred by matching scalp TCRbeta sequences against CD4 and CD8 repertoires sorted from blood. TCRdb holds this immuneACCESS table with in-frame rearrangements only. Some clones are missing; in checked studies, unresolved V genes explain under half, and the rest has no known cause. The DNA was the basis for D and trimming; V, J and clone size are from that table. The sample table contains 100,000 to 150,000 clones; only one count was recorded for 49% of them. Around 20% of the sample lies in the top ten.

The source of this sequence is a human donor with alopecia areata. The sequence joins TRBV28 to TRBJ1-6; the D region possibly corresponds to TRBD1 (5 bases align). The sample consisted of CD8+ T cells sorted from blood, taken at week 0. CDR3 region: CASSHPPRGNSPLHF. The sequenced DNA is TGTGCCAGCAGCCACCCCCCTCGGGGGAATTCACCCCTCCACTTT.